Listed here are 10 T cell receptor beta chains from one sample, sequenced in a study of T cells and Merkel cell carcinoma outcomes. The repertoire was sequenced with immunoSEQ multiplex PCR; TCRdb's copy has only in-frame clones and lacks some. The table has roughly 6,000 clones, roughly 80% seen once. The source material was tumor tissue from Merkel cell carcinoma. The source of these receptors is a human donor with Merkel cell carcinoma.

This clone was recorded a few times. The J gene is TRBJ2-3, the V gene TRBV10-3; 10 nucleotides line up with TRBD2. Per germline, CDR1 ENHRY and CDR2 SYGVKD. This CDR3 spans 15 amino acids. V shed 6 bases and J 2 bases; nucleotides not matched to a gene: 5. In DNA form, the CDR3 reads TGTGCCATCAGCGAAACTAGCGGGAACACAGATACGCAGTATTTT. It yields the protein CAISETSGNTDTQYF.

The chain carries TRBV10-3 and TRBJ2-5, with D perhaps assigned TRBD1 or TRBD2 (5 bases each). This CDR3 has 13 residues. Germline CDR1 reads ENHRY; CDR2 reads SYGVKD. Trimming shortened V by 5 bases and J by 2 bases, and 9 bases separated the two germline ends. The CDR3 nucleotides are TGTGCCATCAGTTGGGACGGACAAGAGACCCAGTACTTC. Translating it yields CAISWDGQETQYF.

The chain couples TRBV19 to TRBJ1-2; D unresolved. CDR3 length: 15 residues. Trimming cost V 2 bases and J 4 bases, with 14 bases left between them. Germline lookup yields CDR1 LNHDA and CDR2 SQIVND (reference sequence). The CDR3 loop reads CASSIYTDIFYGYTF. The CDR3 bases are TGTGCCAGTAGTATATACACAGACATCTTCTATGGCTACACCTTC.

This clone was detected only a few times. The chain recombines TRBV19 with TRBJ2-3, with 7 bases lining up with TRBD2. The CDR3 consists of 14 residues. Per germline, CDR1 LNHDA and CDR2 SQIVND (reference sequence). Germline trimming cut 0 bases from V and 3 bases from J; bases unmatched to any gene: 0. The CDR3, as DNA: TGTGCCAGTAGTATAGAGGGGGGGACAGATACGCAGTATTTT. As protein: CASSIEGGTDTQYF.

This clone was observed once. The chain links TRBV5-4 to TRBJ2-4; D ambiguous. The V end was cut by 3 bases, the J end by 8 bases, with 18 bases between. From germline, CDR1 is SGHNT and CDR2 YYREEE (reference sequence). The CDR3 length is 15 residues. CDR3: CASSSKRSGFDIQYF. The CDR3 nucleotides read TGTGCCAGCAGCTCCAAAAGGTCGGGTTTTGACATTCAGTACTTC.

J is TRBJ2-2 and V is TRBV27; 11 bases agree with TRBD2. The junction had 9 bases not matched to a gene; V was cut back by 5 bases and J by 7 bases. In germline, CDR1 is MNHEY, CDR2 SMNVEV (reference sequence). This CDR3 region has 16 residues. The CDR3 sequence is CASSHLTSGMVGELFF. The CDR3 nucleotides are TGTGCCAGCAGTCACTTGACTAGCGGGATGGTCGGGGAGCTGTTTTTT.

This clone was counted a few times. The CDR3 coding sequence is TGCGCCAGCAGTCAATCTGGAAGGGGGACCTCGGGCAATCAGCCCCAGCATTTT. It encodes CASSQSGRGTSGNQPQHF. The V call is TRBV23-1, the J call TRBJ1-5, with TRBD1 as a possible D gene (6 bases). TRBV23-1 is an ORF for which the function is uncertain. Deletions cut 0 bases from V and 2 bases from J, with 17 bases between. The length of the CDR3 is 18 residues.

The V gene is TRBV5-1, the J gene TRBJ2-3; a weak D match, TRBD2 (5 bases). This CDR3 is 16 amino acids long. V was clipped by 0 bases and J by 6 bases, with 17 bases between them. Germline V gene data show CDR1 as SGHRS and CDR2 as YFSETQ. The CDR3 nucleotides are TGCGCCAGCAGCTTGGCCGCAAGCGGAGGCGGGGATACGCAGTATTTT. It codes for CASSLAASGGGDTQYF.

This chain connects TRBV9 to TRBJ1-1; D unclear. CDR1 and CDR2 (germline): SGDLS, YYNGEE. Trimming took 3 bases from V and 0 from J, leaving 6 bases between them. CDR3 length equals 13 residues. The CDR3 loop is CASSEGMNTEAFF. The DNA of the CDR3 is TGTGCCAGCAGCGAAGGCATGAACACTGAAGCTTTCTTT.

The chain recombines TRBV7-9 with TRBJ2-2; TRBD2 matches at 7 bases. The germline V gene encodes CDR1 SEHNR and CDR2 FQNEAQ (reference sequence). The CDR3 length is 17 residues. After removal of 1 base from V and 5 bases from J, the junction contained 10 bases not matched to a gene. CDR3 sequence reads: CASSLVSSGGRTGELFF. The DNA of the CDR3 is TGTGCCAGCAGCTTAGTTTCGTCGGGAGGACGAACCGGGGAGCTGTTTTTT.